This TCR beta chain is from a study of blood T cell repertoires in COVID-19. The wider study: Both acute and convalescent COVID-19 samples were obtained from the United States, Italy and Spain. T cells, B-cell-depleted T cells, or PBMCs supplied cDNA or gDNA.

Under the authors' procedure: Reference gene primer amplification gave estimated nucleated cell counts. Method: immunoSEQ multiplex PCR; TCRdb's copy keeps in-frame clones and lacks some. D and trimming come from the DNA, and the V and J calls and clone size come from that table. The data show some 230,000 clones, approximately 86% seen once. Trimming pared 10 bases from V and 5 bases from J, leaving 12 bases between. The germline V gene has CDR1 MNHEY and CDR2 SVGAGI. The CDR3 has 12 residues. The sequencing sample was made of peripheral blood. The TCR sequence derives from a woman aged 50 to 60 with COVID-19, enrolled during active disease. The chain links TRBV6-5 to TRBJ2-1; no reliable D call. The CDR3 coding sequence is TGTGCCACCCGCCAAACTCACAATGAGCAGTTCTTC. Its translation is CATRQTHNEQFF.